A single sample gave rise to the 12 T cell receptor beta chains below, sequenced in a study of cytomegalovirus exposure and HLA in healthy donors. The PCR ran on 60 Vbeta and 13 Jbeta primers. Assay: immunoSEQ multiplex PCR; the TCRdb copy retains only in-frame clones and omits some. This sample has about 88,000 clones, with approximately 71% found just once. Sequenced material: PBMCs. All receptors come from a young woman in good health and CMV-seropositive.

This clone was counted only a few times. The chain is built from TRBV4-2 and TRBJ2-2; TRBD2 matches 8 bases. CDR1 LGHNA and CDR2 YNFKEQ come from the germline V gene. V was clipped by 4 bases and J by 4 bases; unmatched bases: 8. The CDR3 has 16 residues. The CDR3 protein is CASSPYLAGSTGELFF. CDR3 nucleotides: TGTGCCAGCAGCCCGTACTTAGCGGGGTCCACCGGGGAGCTGTTTTTT.

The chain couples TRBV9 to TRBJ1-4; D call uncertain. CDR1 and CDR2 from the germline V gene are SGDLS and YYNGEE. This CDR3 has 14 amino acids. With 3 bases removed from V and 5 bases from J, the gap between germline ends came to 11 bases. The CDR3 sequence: CASSEGSGNEKLFF. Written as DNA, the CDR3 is TGTGCCAGCAGCGAGGGTAGCGGGAATGAAAAACTGTTTTTT.

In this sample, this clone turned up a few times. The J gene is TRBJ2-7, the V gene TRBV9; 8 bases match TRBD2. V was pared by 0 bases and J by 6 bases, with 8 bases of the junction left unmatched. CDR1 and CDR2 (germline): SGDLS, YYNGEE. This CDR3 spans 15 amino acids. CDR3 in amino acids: CASSVGAAGGSEQYF. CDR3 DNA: TGTGCCAGCAGCGTAGGGGCCGCGGGAGGCTCCGAGCAGTACTTC.

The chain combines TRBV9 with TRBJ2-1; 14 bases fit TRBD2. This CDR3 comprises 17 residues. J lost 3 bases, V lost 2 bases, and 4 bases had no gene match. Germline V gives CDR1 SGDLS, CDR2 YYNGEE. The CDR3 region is CASSVGTSGGFYNEQFF. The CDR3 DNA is TGTGCCAGCAGCGTCGGGACTAGCGGGGGTTTCTACAATGAGCAGTTCTTC.

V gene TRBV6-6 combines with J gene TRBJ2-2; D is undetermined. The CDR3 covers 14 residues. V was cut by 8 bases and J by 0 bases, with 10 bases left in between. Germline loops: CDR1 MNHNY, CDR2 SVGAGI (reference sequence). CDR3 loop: CASFFSSNTGELFF. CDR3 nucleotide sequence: TGTGCCAGCTTCTTCAGTTCGAACACCGGGGAGCTGTTTTTT.

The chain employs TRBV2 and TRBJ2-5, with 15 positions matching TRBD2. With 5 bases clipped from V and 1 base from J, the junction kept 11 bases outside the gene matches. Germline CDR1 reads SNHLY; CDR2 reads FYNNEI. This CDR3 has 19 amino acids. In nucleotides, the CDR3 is TGTGCCAGCAGTACCAGGACTAGCGGGAGGGCCGAGCGCCAAGAGACCCAGTACTTC. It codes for CASSTRTSGRAERQETQYF.

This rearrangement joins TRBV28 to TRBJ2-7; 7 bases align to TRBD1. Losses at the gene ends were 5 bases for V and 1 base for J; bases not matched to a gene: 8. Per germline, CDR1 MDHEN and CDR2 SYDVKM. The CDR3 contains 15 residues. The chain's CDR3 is CASSRPGTASYEQYF. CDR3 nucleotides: TGTGCCAGCAGTCGCCCCGGGACAGCATCCTACGAGCAGTACTTC.

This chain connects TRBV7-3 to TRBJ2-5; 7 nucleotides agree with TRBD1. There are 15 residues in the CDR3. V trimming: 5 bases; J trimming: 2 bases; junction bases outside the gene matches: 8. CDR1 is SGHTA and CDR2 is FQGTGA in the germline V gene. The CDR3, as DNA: TGTGCCAGCAGCCCCGGACAGGCTTTACAAGAGACCCAGTACTTC. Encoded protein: CASSPGQALQETQYF.

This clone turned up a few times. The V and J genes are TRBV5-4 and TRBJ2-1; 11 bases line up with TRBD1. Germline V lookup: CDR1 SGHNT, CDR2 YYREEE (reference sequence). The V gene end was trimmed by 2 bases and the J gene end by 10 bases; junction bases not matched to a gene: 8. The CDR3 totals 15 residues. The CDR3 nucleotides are TGTGCCAGCAGCTTTGGGGACAGGGGGGTCCGAGAGCAGTTCTTC. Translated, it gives CASSFGDRGVREQFF.

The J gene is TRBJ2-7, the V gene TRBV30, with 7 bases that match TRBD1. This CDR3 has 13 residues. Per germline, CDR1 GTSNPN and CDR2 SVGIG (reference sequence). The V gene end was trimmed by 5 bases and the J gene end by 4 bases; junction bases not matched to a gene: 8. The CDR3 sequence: CAWGGQPLYEQYF. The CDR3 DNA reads TGTGCCTGGGGGGGACAGCCTCTATACGAGCAGTACTTC.

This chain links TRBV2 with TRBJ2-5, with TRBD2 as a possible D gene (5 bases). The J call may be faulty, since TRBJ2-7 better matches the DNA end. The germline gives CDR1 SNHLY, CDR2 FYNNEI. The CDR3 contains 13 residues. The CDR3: CASSESGIHEQYF. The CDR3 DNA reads TGTGCCAGCAGTGAATCGGGGATCCACGAGCAGTACTTC.

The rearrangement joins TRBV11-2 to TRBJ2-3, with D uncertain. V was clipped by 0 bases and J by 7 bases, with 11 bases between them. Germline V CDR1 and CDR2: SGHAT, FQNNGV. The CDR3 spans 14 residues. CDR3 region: CASSLDIYTYTQYF. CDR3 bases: TGTGCCAGCAGCTTAGATATTTACACGTATACGCAGTATTTT.